These 21 T cell receptor beta chains share one sample of origin, sequenced in a study of T cell repertoires in ileal Crohn's disease. Here immunoSEQ multiplex PCR was the method, and the copy in TCRdb shows in-frame clones only, minus some. The top ten clones hold about 6% of a sample with 17,000 or so clones, around 88% of them seen once. Source material: ileal tissue. Every receptor here comes from an adult with Crohn's disease.

The chain links TRBV5-1 to TRBJ2-3, with TRBD2 matching over 12 bases. This CDR3 comprises 15 residues. V lost 3 bases, J lost 3 bases, and 2 bases stayed unmatched. Germline V CDR1 and CDR2: SGHRS, YFSETQ. The CDR3 here is CASSSGTSGTDTQYF. The CDR3, as DNA: TGCGCCAGCAGCTCGGGGACTAGCGGGACAGATACGCAGTATTTT.

The J gene is TRBJ1-1, the V gene TRBV10-3; maybe TRBD1 (5 bases). The CDR3 has 11 residues. Germline CDR1 reads ENHRY; CDR2 reads SYGVKD. V lost 7 bases and J lost 11, with 14 bases in between. CDR3 DNA: TGTGCCATCACCGGAGGGAGGGGCGCTTTCTTT. It translates to CAITGGRGAFF.

This clone was seen only a few times. The J gene is TRBJ1-4, the V gene TRBV5-1, with D possibly being TRBD1 (5 bases). Trimming took off 1 base at V and 7 bases at J, with 17 bases between the two ends. The CDR3 spans 16 residues. The germline V gene has CDR1 SGHRS and CDR2 YFSETQ. The CDR3 DNA reads TGCGCCAGCAGCTTGAGCGACTGGATAACAGGTGAAAAACTGTTTTTT. It is translated as CASSLSDWITGEKLFF. Using reference TRBV5-1 and TRBJ1-4 for the parts outside the CDR3, the full variable domain is KAGVTQTPRYLIKTRGQQVTLSCSPISGHRSVSWYQQTPGQGLQFLFEYFSETQRNKGNFPGRFSGRQFSNSRSEMNVSTLELGDSALYLCASSLSDWITGEKLFFGSGTQLSVL.

This rearrangement joins TRBV6-6 to TRBJ1-1; a weak D match, TRBD1 (6 bases). This CDR3 contains 13 residues. Germline assignment: CDR1 MNHNY and CDR2 SVGAGI (reference sequence). V gave up 0 bases and J gave up 5 bases, with 7 bases separating them. CDR3 residues: CASSYSQGTEAFF. The DNA for the CDR3 is TGTGCCAGCAGTTACTCGCAGGGGACTGAAGCTTTCTTT.

The rearrangement links TRBV2 to TRBJ1-5, with a weak D call TRBD1 (5 bases). Trimming stripped 0 bases from V and 2 bases from J, with 14 bases between. Germline assignment: CDR1 SNHLY and CDR2 FYNNEI. This CDR3 is 17 amino acids long. CDR3 amino acids: CASSEARGGTGNQPQHF. The CDR3 coding sequence is TGTGCCAGCAGTGAAGCGCGTGGGGGGACCGGCAATCAGCCCCAGCATTTT.

The V gene is TRBV6-5, the J gene TRBJ1-2, with D possibly TRBD1 on 6 matching bases. V dropped 10 bases and J dropped 1 base, with 19 bases sitting between them. CDR3 length equals 15 residues. CDR1 and CDR2 (germline): MNHEY, SVGAGI. CDR3 amino acids: CANPMPGVVNYGYTF. For the CDR3, the DNA is TGTGCCAACCCGATGCCAGGGGTTGTTAACTATGGCTACACCTTC.

This chain links TRBV11-2 with TRBJ1-4; possible D gene TRBD1, 6 bases. V was shortened by 0 bases and J by 8 bases, with 13 bases between the two germline ends. The germline V gene encodes CDR1 SGHAT and CDR2 FQNNGV. This CDR3 is built from 15 residues. The CDR3 loop reads CASSLDRYRVEKLFF. The CDR3 bases are TGTGCCAGCAGCTTAGATCGGTACAGGGTGGAAAAACTGTTTTTT.

The chain recombines TRBV11-1 with TRBJ2-1; weak D call: TRBD2 (5 bases). Germline CDR1 reads SGHAT; CDR2 reads FQDESV (reference sequence). CDR3 length equals 12 residues. V was pared by 5 bases and J by 8 bases, with 10 bases between. The CDR3 DNA reads as TGTGCCAGCAGCCTGACGGGGTATGAGCAGTTCTTC. Amino acids: CASSLTGYEQFF.

V usage is TRBV27 and J usage is TRBJ1-5, with 10 bases fitting TRBD1. Germline CDR1 and CDR2: MNHEY and SMNVEV (reference sequence). This CDR3 has 18 residues. J was trimmed by 0 bases and V by 2 bases; bases with no gene match: 7. The chain's CDR3 is CASSLVGTGAYSNQPQHF. In DNA, the CDR3 is TGTGCCAGCAGTTTAGTTGGGACAGGGGCCTATAGCAATCAGCCCCAGCATTTT.

The CDR3 region has the DNA TGTGCCAGCAGTAAACTAGCGGGAGAAGGCGACGAGCAGTACTTC. Translated: CASSKLAGEGDEQYF. The chain couples TRBV6-1 to TRBJ2-7, with 11 bases matching TRBD2. The V gene end was trimmed by 5 bases and the J gene end by 5 bases; junction bases not matched to a gene: 8. Looked up from germline, CDR1 is MNHNS and CDR2 is SASEGT. The CDR3 is made up of 15 amino acids.

The rearrangement links TRBV11-1 to TRBJ2-3; D is uncertain. Germline CDR1 reads SGHAT; CDR2 reads FQDESV (reference sequence). The CDR3 loop spans 14 amino acids. Trimming removed 0 bases at V and 4 bases at J, with 8 bases between. The CDR3 region has the DNA TGTGCCAGCAGCTTAGCTCTTTATGCAGATACGCAGTATTTT. This translates into CASSLALYADTQYF.

This sequence joins TRBV9 and TRBJ1-2, with TRBD1 identical over 7 bases. CDR1 is SGDLS and CDR2 is YYNGEE in the germline V gene. CDR3 length: 14 residues. Unmatched junction bases numbered 12, after V lost 6 bases and J lost 7 bases. The CDR3 loop is CASTSTGMWGGYTF. DNA for the CDR3: TGTGCCAGCACCTCGACAGGGATGTGGGGTGGCTACACCTTC.

The chain recombines TRBV28 with TRBJ1-5; D is ambiguous. Germline-derived CDR1 and CDR2 are MDHEN and SYDVKM. The CDR3 totals 13 residues. Trimming left V 3 bases short and J 2 bases short, with 5 bases between. CDR3 residues: CASSLGRNQPQHF. The DNA for the CDR3 is TGTGCCAGCAGTTTGGGCCGCAATCAGCCCCAGCATTTT.

The rearrangement uses TRBV19 and TRBJ2-7, with 8 bases aligning to TRBD1. The CDR3 loop spans 15 amino acids. Germline-derived CDR1 and CDR2 are LNHDA and SQIVND (reference sequence). V lost 3 bases, J lost 2 bases, and 6 bases stayed unmatched. CDR3 sequence reads: CASSIMGTGPYEQYF. In DNA, the CDR3 is TGTGCCAGTAGTATCATGGGGACAGGCCCCTACGAGCAGTACTTC.

This chain links TRBV28 with TRBJ1-2; a possible D gene is TRBD1 (5 bases). The CDR3 runs to 15 residues. The germline gives CDR1 MDHEN, CDR2 SYDVKM. The V gene lost 2 bases and the J gene lost 4 bases, with 14 bases spanning the gap. CDR3 in amino acids: CASSLGGGGAYGYTF. CDR3 nucleotides: TGTGCCAGCAGTTTAGGGGGTGGAGGGGCCTATGGCTACACCTTC.

The rearrangement links TRBV5-6 to TRBJ1-2, with 8 bases that match TRBD1. V lost 4 bases to trimming and J lost 7 bases; unmatched junction nucleotides: 9. Germline V lookup: CDR1 SGHDT, CDR2 YYEEEE. This CDR3 is built from 14 residues. The CDR3 region has the DNA TGTGCCAGCAGCGTCGGACAGGGCCTGCTTGGCTACACCTTC. Amino acids: CASSVGQGLLGYTF. The whole variable domain, filled in from reference TRBV5-6 and TRBJ1-2, reads DAGVTQSPTHLIKTRGQQVTLRCSPKSGHDTVSWYQQALGQGPQFIFQYYEEEERQRGNFPDRFSGHQFPNYSSELNVNALLLGDSALYLCASSVGQGLLGYTFGSGTRLTVV.

The chain combines TRBV2 with TRBJ2-2; 13 bases agree with TRBD2. The germline CDR1 and CDR2 sequences are SNHLY and FYNNEI. V dropped 8 bases and J dropped 3; count of bases not matched to a gene: 3. The CDR3 runs to 15 residues. As DNA, the CDR3 is TGTGCCAGCGGACTAGCGGGAGTCTACACCGGGGAGCTGTTTTTT. Its translation is CASGLAGVYTGELFF.

This chain links TRBV19 with TRBJ2-7; perhaps TRBD2 as D (5 bases). The ends were cut back, 1 base at V and 7 bases at J, with 14 bases in the middle. Germline lookup yields CDR1 LNHDA and CDR2 SQIVND (reference sequence). The CDR3 runs to 14 residues. The CDR3 loop reads CASSIGREEREQYF. CDR3 DNA: TGTGCCAGTAGTATAGGACGGGAAGAGAGGGAGCAGTACTTC.

Turning to this clone: A junction boundary mismatches the germline segment, possibly from a read error. The chain is built from TRBV30 and TRBJ2-5; 12 bases map to TRBD2. This CDR3 is 20 amino acids long. Looked up from germline, CDR1 is GTSNPN and CDR2 is SVGIG (reference sequence). CDR3 nucleotides: TGTGTCTGGAGTGGACGGGTAGTTGCGGCTAGCGGGAGGGCCGCGAAGACCCAGTACTTC. Amino acid sequence: CVWSGRVVAASGRAAKTQYF. The full variable domain, rest sourced from reference TRBV30 and TRBJ2-5, is SQTIHQWPATLVQPVGSPLSLECTVEGTSNPNLYWYRQAAGRGLQLLFYSVGIGQISSEVPQNLSASRPQDRQFILSSKKLLLSDSGFYLCVWSGRVVAASGRAAKTQYFGPGTRLLVL.

This sequence joins TRBV28 and TRBJ1-5; D call uncertain. CDR1 is MDHEN and CDR2 is SYDVKM in the germline V gene. Trimming stripped 5 bases from V and 12 bases from J, with 17 bases between. The CDR3 spans 13 residues. The CDR3 region is CASSLPAPGVQHF. Here the CDR3 DNA reads TGTGCCAGCAGTCTCCCGGCCCCTGGAGTCCAGCATTTT.

The rearrangement links TRBV7-3 to TRBJ2-3; 7 bases match TRBD2. The CDR3 consists of 15 residues. J was trimmed by 4 bases and V by 1 base; bases with no gene match: 5. Germline-derived CDR1 and CDR2 are SGHTA and FQGTGA. The CDR3 here is CASSLSRTRADTQYF. As DNA, the CDR3 is TGTGCCAGCAGCTTAAGCCGGACTAGGGCAGATACGCAGTATTTT.